The rows below give T cell receptor beta chains drawn from one sample of a study of cytomegalovirus exposure and HLA in healthy donors. TCRdb's copy holds only in-frame clones and misses some; the assay was immunoSEQ multiplex PCR. The data contain some 140,000 clones, around 79% of them seen just once; the ten biggest clones take up 7.7%. Sequenced input: PBMCs. The receptors stem from a man aged 30-40 years in good health and CMV-seropositive. CDR3s include the opening cysteine and the closing phenylalanine or tryptophan. The D gene is left open where the match is weak. Clone size is not always given. Where it is, it says once, few, many or a class for expanded clones.

abundance	d_gene	v_gene	j_gene	CDR3nt	CDR3aa
few	NA	TRBV7-9	TRBJ1-3	TGTGCCAGCTTAGAGGTCCTGTCTGGAAACACCATATATTTT	CASLEVLSGNTIYF
NA	NA	TRBV27	TRBJ1-4	TGTGCCAGCAGTTTCGGGGGGAAAGGGGAAAAACTGTTTTTT	CASSFGGKGEKLFF
NA	NA	TRBV5-1	TRBJ1-1	TGCGCCAGCAGCCAGGGGCTCTCTGAAGCTTTCTTT	CASSQGLSEAFF
NA	TRBD1	TRBV9	TRBJ1-2	TGTGCCAGCAGCGGCCACTCACGACAGGGGGCGGATGGCTATGGCTACACCTTC	CASSGHSRQGADGYGYTF
NA	TRBD1	TRBV30	TRBJ2-2	TGTGCCTGGGGCGCCGGGACAGGGACCACCGGGGAGCTGTTTTTT	CAWGAGTGTTGELFF
NA	NA	TRBV14	TRBJ2-3	TGTGCCAGCAGCCAAGTAGCGGATACGCAGTATTTT	CASSQVADTQYF
NA	NA	TRBV4-1	TRBJ2-2	TGCGCCAGCAGCCAGGGACAATTTGGCACCGGGGAGCTGTTTTTT	CASSQGQFGTGELFF
NA	NA	TRBV9	TRBJ2-7	TGTGCCAGCAGCCCTCATGGGGGGAAGGGCTACGAGCAGTACTTC	CASSPHGGKGYEQYF
NA	TRBD2	TRBV10-3	TRBJ2-7	TGTGCCATCAGTGAGTCGAAACTAGCGGGAGCCACCTACGAGCAGTACTTC	CAISESKLAGATYEQYF
once	NA	TRBV18	TRBJ1-2	TGTGCCAGCTCACCAACACCCCACTATGGCTACACCTTC	CASSPTPHYGYTF
NA	NA	TRBV4-1	TRBJ2-2	TGCGCCAGCAGCCTTCTGAACACCGGGGAGCTGTTTTTT	CASSLLNTGELFF
NA	TRBD2	TRBV5-1	TRBJ2-3	TGCGCCAGCAGCGGGACTAGCGGGGCGGATACGCAGTATTTT	CASSGTSGADTQYF
NA	NA	TRBV19	TRBJ1-3	TGTGCCAGTAGCCCCGCGGGCAGAAGGTCTGGAAACACCATATATTTT	CASSPAGRRSGNTIYF
few	TRBD2	TRBV9	TRBJ2-1	TGTGCCAGCAGCGTAGAATTTCGGGAGGGAGGTAATGAGCAGTTCTTC	CASSVEFREGGNEQFF
few	NA	TRBV29-1	TRBJ1-1	TGCAGCGCCCCCGGGGGGGCTGGAACTGAAGCTTTCTTT	CSAPGGAGTEAFF
NA	TRBD1	TRBV9	TRBJ1-2	TGTGCCAGCAGCGTAGCCGGGACAGAGTATGGCTACACCTTC	CASSVAGTEYGYTF
NA	NA	TRBV5-1	TRBJ2-7	TGCGCCAGCAGCAGGACTCAATACTCCTACGAGCAGTACTTC	CASSRTQYSYEQYF
few	TRBD1	TRBV18	TRBJ1-6	TGTGCCAGCCAACCCGGGACAGGGGACTCCTATAATTCACCCCTCCACTTT	CASQPGTGDSYNSPLHF
NA	TRBD2	TRBV7-9	TRBJ2-1	TGTGCCAGCAGCCTGGAAGGACTAGCGATCAATGAGCAGTTCTTC	CASSLEGLAINEQFF
NA	NA	TRBV9	TRBJ2-3	TGTGCCAGCAGCGTATCTGGCGGTCCTAGCACAGATACGCAGTATTTT	CASSVSGGPSTDTQYF
few	TRBD2	TRBV14	TRBJ2-7	TGTGCCAGCAGCCACGCTAGCGGCTTCTCCTACGAGCAGTACTTC	CASSHASGFSYEQYF
NA	NA	TRBV6-5	TRBJ2-7	TGTGCCAGCCGGGACTCCAACGCCTACGAGCAGTACTTC	CASRDSNAYEQYF
NA	NA	TRBV11-2	TRBJ1-2	TGTGCCAGCAGCTTAGATGGGACAATTGGCTACACCTTC	CASSLDGTIGYTF
NA	NA	TRBV6-1	TRBJ1-2	TGTGCCAGCACCGCGGGGGTGAACTATGGCTACACCTTC	CASTAGVNYGYTF
NA	NA	TRBV7-2	TRBJ2-4	TGTGCCAGCAGCCCTGCCCCGGGGGACATTCAGTACTTC	CASSPAPGDIQYF
NA	NA	TRBV19	TRBJ1-5	TGTGCCAGTAGTATAGGACAGGCTGCCCTACCCCAGCATTTT	CASSIGQAALPQHF
NA	NA	TRBV21-1	TRBJ1-2	TGTGCCAGCAGCAAAGTAGGGGGGACAGGGGGCTATGGCTACACCTTC	CASSKVGGTGGYGYTF
NA	TRBD2	TRBV6-5	TRBJ2-5	TGTGCCAGCAGTTACGGGAGCGGGGGCCAAGAGACCCAGTACTTC	CASSYGSGGQETQYF
NA	NA	TRBV2	TRBJ1-4	TGTGCCAGCAGTTCAAATGGGGGGGGTGAAAGACTGTTTTTT	CASSSNGGGERLFF
NA	TRBD2	TRBV5-1	TRBJ2-7	TGCGCCAGCAGCGCCTCCGGGACTAGCGGCTACGAGCAGTACTTC	CASSASGTSGYEQYF